This is a list of T cell receptor beta chains from one sample in a study of identical twins. Via MiXCR, TCRdb re-called the 5' RACE reads, giving one row per CDR3 protein. The data show some 500,000 distinct CDR3 sequences, 9.5% to 10% seen once. The same data also went into a second study, on yellow fever vaccine responses in identical twins.

Sequencing was carried out using PBMCs. The source is a young woman in good health. Each CDR3 is given with its conserved first and last residue. The D gene is left open where the match is weak. The listing skips clone size in some rows; elsewhere it reads once, few, many or a size class.

d_call	clone_size	v_call	j_call	cdr3_nt	cdr3_aa
TRBD2	many	TRBV9	TRBJ2-2	TGTGCCAGCAGCGATACTAGCGGGGCTAAGCCTAACACCGGGGAGCTGTTTTTT	CASSDTSGAKPNTGELFF
-	many	TRBV12-3/TRBV12-4	TRBJ2-7	TGTGCCAGCAGTTTAAACGTTGACGGGAGATCAAATAGCGAGCAGTACTTC	CASSLNVDGRSNSEQYF
-	many	TRBV12-3/TRBV12-4	TRBJ2-1	TGTGCCAGCTCTAAGGGCCCAGAGCAGTTCTTC	CASSKGPEQFF
-	-	TRBV5-5	TRBJ2-7	TGTGCCAGCAGAAAGGTTGGGGCCCCCCGATACGAGCAGTACTTC	CASRKVGAPRYEQYF
-	few	TRBV18	TRBJ1-1	TGTGCCAGCTCACTGCCCCTCTTGGGGACTGAAGCTTTCTTT	CASSLPLLGTEAFF
TRBD1	-	TRBV7-2	TRBJ2-5	TGTGCCAGCAGCCCATCTCCAACAGGGGGCCAAGAGACCCAGTACTTC	CASSPSPTGGQETQYF
-	many	TRBV2	TRBJ1-3	TGTGCCAGCAGGTCCATGGGAGGACTCTCTGGAAACACCATATATTTT	CASRSMGGLSGNTIYF
-	once	TRBV19	TRBJ2-1	TGTGCCAGTAGTCCCCTGGCAGCTTCCTACAATGAGCAGTTCTTC	CASSPLAASYNEQFF
-	many	TRBV21-1	TRBJ2-3	TGTGCCAGCAGCAAAATCCACAAAACAGATACGCAGTATTTT	CASSKIHKTDTQYF
-	-	TRBV6-2/TRBV6-3	TRBJ2-7	TGTGCCAGCCTTACGACATCTAGCAAATCCTACGAGCAGTACTTC	CASLTTSSKSYEQYF
-	few	TRBV6-2/TRBV6-3	TRBJ2-7	TGTGCCAGCAGTACTCAGGCGGCGGACCTAGGGCAGTACTTC	CASSTQAADLGQYF
TRBD2	many	TRBV7-2	TRBJ2-2	TGTGCCAGCATTCCACCCCCTAGCGGGGGGGCGACCGGGGAGCTGTTTTTT	CASIPPPSGGATGELFF
TRBD1	-	TRBV18	TRBJ1-1	TGTGCCAGCTCACCGTTACAGGGGACGGCAAACACTGAAGCTTTCTTT	CASSPLQGTANTEAFF
-	-	TRBV11-2	TRBJ2-2	TGTGCCAGCAGCCCTCCTGTCGGGGAGCTGTTTTTT	CASSPPVGELFF
-	-	TRBV5-1	TRBJ2-7	TGCGCCAGCAGCCTAAGTTGGGGGAGTATTTACGAGCAGTACTTC	CASSLSWGSIYEQYF
-	few	TRBV30	TRBJ1-1	TGTGCCTCCCCGGCGGGGAGTACAGAAAACACTGAAGCTTTCTTT	CASPAGSTENTEAFF
-	few	TRBV11-2	TRBJ2-7	TGTGCCAGCAGACCTAGCCTAGGGCAGGGGATTGAGCAGTACTTC	CASRPSLGQGIEQYF
TRBD1	few	TRBV7-2	TRBJ2-1	TGTGCCAGCAGCCCCGGGACAGGGGGTTTATACAATGAGCAGTTCTTC	CASSPGTGGLYNEQFF
TRBD1	-	TRBV6-1	TRBJ1-2	TGTGCCAGCACTAGACCAGGGGGGGCGAGGTCTTATGGCTACACCTTC	CASTRPGGARSYGYTF
TRBD1	-	TRBV5-1	TRBJ2-7	TGCGCCAGCAGCTTGGCCGCGACAGGGGATTCCTACGAGCAGTACTTC	CASSLAATGDSYEQYF
TRBD1	many	TRBV4-2	TRBJ2-7	TGTGCCAGCAGCCAAGCCGGTGGGACAGGGAGCATCTACGAGCAGTACTTC	CASSQAGGTGSIYEQYF
-	many	TRBV7-9	TRBJ2-3	TGTGCCAGCAGCTTAATTGGTTCCGCAGATACGCAGTATTTT	CASSLIGSADTQYF
-	-	TRBV28	TRBJ2-2	TGTGCCAGCAGTTTTCTCCGCAGGGATGACACCGGGGAGCTGTTTTTT	CASSFLRRDDTGELFF
TRBD2	-	TRBV28	TRBJ2-1	TGTGCCAGCAGTAAAAGTAGCGGGAGGGCTTACAATGAGCAGTTCTTC	CASSKSSGRAYNEQFF
-	-	TRBV28	TRBJ2-1	TGTGCCAGCAGTCCCCGAGGGCGGCAAGTCAATGAGCAGTTCTTC	CASSPRGRQVNEQFF
TRBD2	many	TRBV27	TRBJ2-2	TGTGCCAGCAGTGGGGGACTAAACACCGGGGAGCTGTTTTTT	CASSGGLNTGELFF
-	many	TRBV2	TRBJ2-1	TGTGCCAGCAGTGAAGGGGGTAGGAATGAGCAGTTCTTC	CASSEGGRNEQFF
TRBD1	few	TRBV25-1	TRBJ1-4	TGTGCCAGCAGTGCCTCCGGGACAGGGGCCAATGAAAAACTGTTTTTT	CASSASGTGANEKLFF
-	many	TRBV28	TRBJ2-1	TGTGCCAGCACCCTCGGAGGGGTTCTATACAATGAGCAGTTCTTC	CASTLGGVLYNEQFF
-	many	TRBV5-6	TRBJ2-2	TGTGCCAGCAGCTTGGCCGTTGGACCCGGGGAGCTGTTTTTT	CASSLAVGPGELFF
-	few	TRBV6-5	TRBJ1-1	TGTGCCAGCAGTTCCCCACGGGACGTGAACACTGAAGCTTTCTTT	CASSSPRDVNTEAFF
TRBD2	many	TRBV7-2	TRBJ2-7	TGTGCCAGCAGCCTTCGGGGGGGGCCCTATTTAGAGCAGTACTTC	CASSLRGGPYLEQYF
TRBD2	-	TRBV10-1	TRBJ2-2	TGCGCCAGCAGTGAGTCGACTAGCAACACCGGGGAGCTGTTTTTT	CASSESTSNTGELFF
-	-	TRBV10-3	TRBJ2-1	TGTGCCATCAGTGAGGGCGGTCAAAATGAGCAGTTCTTC	CAISEGGQNEQFF
-	few	TRBV7-9	TRBJ2-3	TGTGCCAGCAGCTCGGAGGGGGGCGCAGATACGCAGTATTTT	CASSSEGGADTQYF
TRBD2	-	TRBV20-1	TRBJ2-7	TGCAGTGCTCCTGGGACTAGCGGATCCTACGAGCAGTACTTC	CSAPGTSGSYEQYF
-	many	TRBV20-1	TRBJ2-5	TGCAGTGCTAGTGTGGTGGTAGCATTTGAGACCCAGTACTTC	CSASVVVAFETQYF
TRBD2	-	TRBV29-1	TRBJ2-3	TGCAGCGTCGGGGGGAGGATGGTAGATACGCAGTATTTT	CSVGGRMVDTQYF
TRBD2	-	TRBV7-3	TRBJ2-1	TGTGCCAGCAGTCGAGTGGGTCTAGCGGGGGGGAGAGGGAATGAGCAGTTCTTC	CASSRVGLAGGRGNEQFF
TRBD1	-	TRBV5-5	TRBJ1-1	TGTGCCAGCAGCTTCGGCAGGGGGCTTGACACTGAAGCTTTCTTT	CASSFGRGLDTEAFF
-	many	TRBV10-3	TRBJ2-3	TGTGCCACCCGGGGAACCACAGATACGCAGTATTTT	CATRGTTDTQYF
-	many	TRBV27	TRBJ2-2	TGTGCCAGCAGTTTAAGGGCTAGTAACACCGGGGAGCTGTTTTTT	CASSLRASNTGELFF
-	few	TRBV20-1	TRBJ2-5	TGCAGTGCTAGAGATTGGGCAGGGTACCAAGAGACCCAGTACTTC	CSARDWAGYQETQYF
TRBD1	-	TRBV3-1	TRBJ1-2	TGTGCCAGCAGCTTCGGGACAGGGGCTAACTATGGCTACACCTTC	CASSFGTGANYGYTF
-	-	TRBV5-4	TRBJ1-6	TGTGCCAGCAGCTTCGCGAGCTCCTATAATTCACCCCTCCACTTT	CASSFASSYNSPLHF
TRBD1	few	TRBV29-1	TRBJ2-2	TGCAGCGTTGCCCCGACAGGGGGAAAGTTAGGCGGAGGGGAGCTGTTTTTT	CSVAPTGGKLGGGELFF
TRBD2	many	TRBV3-1	TRBJ2-1	TGTGCCAGCAGCCAAGATGGGACTAGCGGGAGAGCCCTCTACAATGAGCAGTTCTTC	CASSQDGTSGRALYNEQFF
-	few	TRBV7-6	TRBJ2-1	TGTGCCAGCAGCTCCCCTCCTATTATCGATGAGCAGTTCTTC	CASSSPPIIDEQFF
TRBD1	few	TRBV7-7	TRBJ2-3	TGTGCTAGCAGCCAAGGACAGGGTCAAGGGATGACAGATACGCAGTATTTT	CASSQGQGQGMTDTQYF
TRBD2	few	TRBV15	TRBJ2-2	TGTGCCACCAGCAGACTCCCTAAGACTAGCGGGCCGAACACCGGGGAGCTGTTTTTT	CATSRLPKTSGPNTGELFF
TRBD2	-	TRBV5-1	TRBJ2-1	TGCGCCAGCCTAAAGAGTACCGGGACTAGCGCTCGTGAGCAGTTCTTC	CASLKSTGTSAREQFF
TRBD2	-	TRBV27	TRBJ2-7	TGTGCCAGCAGTTCCCCTTCGGGGGGACTTCACGAGCAGTACTTC	CASSSPSGGLHEQYF
TRBD2	many	TRBV9	TRBJ2-7	TGTGCCAGCAGCGGGTTGGGAGGGGTAAGCGCCGAGCAGTACTTC	CASSGLGGVSAEQYF
TRBD2	-	TRBV5-1	TRBJ2-7	TGCGCCAGCAGCCAGGGAGGGGCCCTAGCGGCAGCCTACGAGCAGTACTTC	CASSQGGALAAAYEQYF
-	-	TRBV5-5	TRBJ1-6	TGTGCCAGCAGCTCCTACAGTGGCCCTAATTCACCCCTCCACTTT	CASSSYSGPNSPLHF
-	-	TRBV20-1	TRBJ2-3	TGCAGTGCTAGCCCACCGGCAAGACTCAGCACAGATACGCAGTATTTT	CSASPPARLSTDTQYF
-	few	TRBV7-3	TRBJ2-3	TGTGCCAGCAGCTTAGGCCGCGGTAAACCTCGGTATTTT	CASSLGRGKPRYF
-	many	TRBV7-2	TRBJ2-3	TGTGCCAGCAGCTTAGATGCGGGTATCACAGATACGCAGTATTTT	CASSLDAGITDTQYF
-	-	TRBV19	TRBJ1-4	TGTGCCAGTAGTCCACGACAGGTCTCTAATGAAAAACTGTTTTTT	CASSPRQVSNEKLFF
TRBD2	many	TRBV12-3/TRBV12-4	TRBJ2-5	TGTGCCAGCAGTTTGGGGACTATCACGGGGGAGACCCAGTACTTC	CASSLGTITGETQYF